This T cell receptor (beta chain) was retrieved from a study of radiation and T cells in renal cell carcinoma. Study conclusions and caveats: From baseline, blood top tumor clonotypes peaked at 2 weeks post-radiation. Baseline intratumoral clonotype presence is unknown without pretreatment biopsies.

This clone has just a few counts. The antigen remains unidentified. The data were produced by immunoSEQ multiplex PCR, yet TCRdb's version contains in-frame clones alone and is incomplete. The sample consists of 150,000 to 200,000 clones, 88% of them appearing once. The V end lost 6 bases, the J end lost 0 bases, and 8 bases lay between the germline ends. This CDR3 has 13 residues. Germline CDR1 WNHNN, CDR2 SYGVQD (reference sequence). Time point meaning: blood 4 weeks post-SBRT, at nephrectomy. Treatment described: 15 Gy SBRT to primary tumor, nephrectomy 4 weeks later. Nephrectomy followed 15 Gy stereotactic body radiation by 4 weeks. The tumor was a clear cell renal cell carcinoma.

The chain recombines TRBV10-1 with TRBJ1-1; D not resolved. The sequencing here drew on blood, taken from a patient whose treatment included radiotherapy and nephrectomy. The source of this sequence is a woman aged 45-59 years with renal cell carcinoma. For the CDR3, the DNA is TGCGCCAGCAGCCACAACGTGAACACTGAAGCTTTCTTT. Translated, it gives CASSHNVNTEAFF.